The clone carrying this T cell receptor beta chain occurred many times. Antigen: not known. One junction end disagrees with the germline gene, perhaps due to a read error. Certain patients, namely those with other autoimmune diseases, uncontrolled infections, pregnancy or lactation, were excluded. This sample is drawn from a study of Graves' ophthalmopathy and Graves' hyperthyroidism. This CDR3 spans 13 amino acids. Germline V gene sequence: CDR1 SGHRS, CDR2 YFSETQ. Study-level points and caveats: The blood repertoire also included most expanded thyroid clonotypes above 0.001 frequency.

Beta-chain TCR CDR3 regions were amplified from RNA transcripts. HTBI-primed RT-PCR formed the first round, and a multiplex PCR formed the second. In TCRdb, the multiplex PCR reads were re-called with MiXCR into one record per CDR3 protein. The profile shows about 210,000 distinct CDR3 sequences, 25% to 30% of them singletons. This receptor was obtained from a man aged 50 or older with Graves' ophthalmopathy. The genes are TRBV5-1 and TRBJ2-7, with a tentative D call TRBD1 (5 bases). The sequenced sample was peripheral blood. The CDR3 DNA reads TGCGCCAGCAGCTTGGTGCAGGGCGAAGACAGTCACTTC. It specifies CASSLVQGEDSHF. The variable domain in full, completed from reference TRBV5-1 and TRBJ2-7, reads KAGVTQTPRYLIKTRGQQVTLSCSPISGHRSVSWYQQTPGQGLQFLFEYFSETQRNKGNFPGRFSGRQFSNSRSEMNVSTLELGDSALYLCASSLVQGEDSHFGPGTRLTVT.